Included here is one TCR beta chain sequence, with context. Its specificity is not known. The sample is drawn from a study of blood T cells in healthy people across ages. For the study at large: Capture via template switching afforded approximately one barcoded beta molecule per two T cells.

A second PCR of about 6 to 11 cycles used a sample-barcoded 5' primer and a J-beta primer mix. TCRdb recomputed calls from the 5' RACE reads with MiXCR, one row per CDR3 protein. The sample carries approximately 810,000 distinct CDR3 sequences, about 30% recorded once. The germline V gene encodes CDR1 SGHAT and CDR2 FQNNGV. This CDR3 region has 13 residues. V gave up 4 bases and J gave up 9 bases, with 10 bases separating them. Per-sample PBMC isolation yielded at least 6 million cells. Per sample, no less than 5 micrograms of total RNA were extracted. Study-wide points: Naive T cell percentage showed a strong correlation with TCR beta diversity.

The origin of this receptor is a woman older than 75 in good health. Sequences were obtained from blood. The chain has TRBV11-2 and TRBJ1-6; D gene uncertain. The DNA for the CDR3 is TGTGCCAGCAGCTCATTGGACGGTTCACCCCTCCACTTT. Its protein product is CASSSLDGSPLHF. The full variable domain, in which reference TRBV11-2 and TRBJ1-6 provide the parts outside the CDR3, is EAGVAQSPRYKIIEKRQSVAFWCNPISGHATLYWYQQILGQGPKLLIQFQNNGVVDDSQLPKDRFSAERLKGVDSTLKIQPAKLEDSAVYLCASSSLDGSPLHFGNGTRLTVT.